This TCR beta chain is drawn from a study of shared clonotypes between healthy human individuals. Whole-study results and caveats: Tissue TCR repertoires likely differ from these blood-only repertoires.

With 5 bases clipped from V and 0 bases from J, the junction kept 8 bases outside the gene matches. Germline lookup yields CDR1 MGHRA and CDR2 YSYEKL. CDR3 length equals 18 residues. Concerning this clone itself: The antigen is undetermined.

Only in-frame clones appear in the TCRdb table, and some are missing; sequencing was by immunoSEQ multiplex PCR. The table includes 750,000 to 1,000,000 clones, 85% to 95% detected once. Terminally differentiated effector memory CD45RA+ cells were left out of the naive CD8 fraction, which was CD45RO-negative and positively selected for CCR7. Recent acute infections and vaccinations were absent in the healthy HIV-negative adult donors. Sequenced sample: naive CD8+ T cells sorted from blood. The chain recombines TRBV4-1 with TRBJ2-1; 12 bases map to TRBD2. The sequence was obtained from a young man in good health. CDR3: CASSTGTSGSSSYNEQFF. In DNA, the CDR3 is TGCGCCAGCAGCACCGGGACTAGCGGGTCGAGCTCCTACAATGAGCAGTTCTTC.